This entry features one TCR beta chain sequence. What it recognizes is unknown. The data were obtained in a study of cytomegalovirus exposure and HLA in healthy donors. Study-wide results and limits: The classifier reportedly diagnosed cytomegalovirus status with high sensitivity and specificity.

Primers: 60 Vbeta forward and 13 Jbeta reverse. TCRdb keeps only in-frame clones here, not all; method: immunoSEQ multiplex PCR. The sample consists of some 160,000 clones, roughly four fifths of them appearing once. The ends were cut back, 6 bases at V and 4 bases at J, with 6 bases in the middle. Per germline, CDR1 MDHEN and CDR2 SYDVKM. The CDR3 runs 12 residues. This TCR was sampled from a man aged 40-50 years in good health and CMV-seronegative. The chain links TRBV28 to TRBJ2-2; D ambiguous. The sample was PBMCs. The CDR3 protein is CASSPFTGELFF. The CDR3 region has the DNA TGTGCCAGCAGCCCCTTCACCGGGGAGCTGTTTTTT. Filled out from reference TRBV28 and TRBJ2-2, the complete variable domain reads DVKVTQSSRYLVKRTGEKVFLECVQDMDHENMFWYRQDPGLGLRLIYFSYDVKMKEKGDIPEGYSVSREKKERFSLILESASTNQTSMYLCASSPFTGELFFGEGSRLTVL.